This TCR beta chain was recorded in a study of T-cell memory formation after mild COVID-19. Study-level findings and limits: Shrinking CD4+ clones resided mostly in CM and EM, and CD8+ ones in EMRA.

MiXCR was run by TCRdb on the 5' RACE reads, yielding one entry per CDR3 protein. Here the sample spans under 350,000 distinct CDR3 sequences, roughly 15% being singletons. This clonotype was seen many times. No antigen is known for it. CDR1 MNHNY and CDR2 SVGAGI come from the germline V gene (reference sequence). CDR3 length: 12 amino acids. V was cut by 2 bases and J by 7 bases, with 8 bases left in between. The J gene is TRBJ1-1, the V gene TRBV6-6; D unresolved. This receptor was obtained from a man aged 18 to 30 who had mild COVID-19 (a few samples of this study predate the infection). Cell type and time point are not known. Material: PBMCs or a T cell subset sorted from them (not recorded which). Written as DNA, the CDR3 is TGTGCCAGCAGTTACGGGCAGGATGAAGCTTTCTTT. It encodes CASSYGQDEAFF.